This T cell receptor (beta chain) is from a study of cytomegalovirus exposure and HLA in healthy donors (dated by TCRdb to 2017 to 2019). For context, the study as a whole: An earlier analysis of roughly 500 of the donors reported approximately 300 Gb of sequence data and 120 million or so unique TCR beta sequences from 190 million or so T cells. Among about 390 genotyped donors of the cohort, an average of roughly 240,000 unique TCR beta nucleotide sequences were sequenced per donor, roughly 18% of them non-productive. An earlier analysis of approximately 640 of the donors applied high-throughput TCR beta sequencing to assess whether each TCR beta V gene segment acted as functional or pseudogenic. A later genetic analysis used genome-wide SNP genotypes for about 60% of the roughly 700 donors, treating that subset as a discovery cohort. To predict cytomegalovirus infection status, the study brought together high-throughput TCR immunosequencing, statistical association of individual TCRs with disease status, and machine learning. Class I and class II HLA loci were covered by the typing at four-digit resolution. In the later analysis, no new phenotypic data were used to find candidate immune exposures; instead, reliance was placed on TCR beta sequences and their occurrence across donors. Besides the first cohort of around 670 subjects, a separate validation cohort made up of over a hundred different subjects was used. An early release that covered several hundred HLA-typed donors contained approximately 300 gigabases of sequencing data and about 84 million unique TCR sequences. A later analysis re-analyzed previously published TCR beta repertoires from 650 to 800 donors and added high-resolution HLA genotyping to study TCR occurrence patterns. Using immunosequencing, the study profiled T cell repertoires from 500 to 800 subjects and related those repertoires to cytomegalovirus serostatus. The study aimed to test whether cataloging public T cell receptors could reveal signatures of past pathogen exposure. The number of donors typed differed by locus, with roughly 629-640 for A, B, C, DRB1 and DQB1, about 500 for DQA1, about 610 for DPA1, and over 400 for DPB1. Roughly five DR-DQ haplotypes were treated as single units for association and clustering because of strong linkage in the cohort. The genetic ancestry cluster associated with self-reported Caucasian donors included approximately 85% of the roughly 400 genotyped donors. All discovery cohort repertoires had been generated using a single sequencing platform. Donor age, sex, ethnicity and CMV serostatus were collected together with the repertoire data.

The paper's findings and limits, for the study overall: Most TCR sequences were seen in very few donors, while some public TCRs were found in many individuals. When HLA alleles, especially DR and DQ, strongly co-occurred, TCR associations were difficult to assign to individual alleles. For the cohort, immune exposure information was limited to CMV serostatus. In a later analysis, around 17,000 TCR beta sequences were associated with specific HLA alleles at a false discovery rate of 0.05. A group of highly shared sequence variants was considered likely to be a technical artifact of the sequencing pipeline. A further reported finding was that TCR beta sequences accurately predicted the HLA-A and HLA-B alleles for most subjects in the first cohort. In a later genetic analysis, a missense DCLRE1C variant was associated with V-gene and J-gene trimming of TCR beta chains, and the association was replicated in an independent cohort. Because some donors lacked HLA typing at each locus, the association tests relied only on the typed subset. In vitro tests confirmed that three of the cytomegalovirus-associated TCR beta chains recognize cytomegalovirus antigens. Several of the top co-occurrence clusters appeared to be linked to parvovirus B19, influenza, CMV and Epstein-Barr virus, according to a later analysis. Presence/absence analyses assumed roughly uniform sequencing depth across donors, an assumption that may not hold. According to a later genetic analysis, donors in an Asian-associated ancestry cluster had fewer N-insertions in productive TCRs than the roughly 670-donor mean. A later analysis found that most CMV-associated TCR beta chains appeared HLA-restricted, with HLA associations seemingly driven largely by CMV exposure. The cohort was sequenced for TCR beta chains only, and without alpha or paired-chain data the features that could be detected were limited. An earlier analysis of around 540 of the donors showed that most TCR beta V segments appeared in productive rearrangements either about 87% or about 30% of the time, which broadly matched IMGT annotations. In a later analysis, HLA-associated TCR beta chains were found to be more clonally expanded and to have lower generation probabilities than equally common non-associated chains. It was suggested by the authors that the approach could potentially be generalized to other disease states and immunological phenotypes. In both the original and validation cohorts, the classifier was reported to diagnose cytomegalovirus status with high specificity and sensitivity. The 87-base-pair reads could not distinguish some IMGT-functional V segments, including TRBV6-2 and TRBV6-3, so those segments were excluded. Because counts were too low, about 17 rarely observed V segments, including chromosome 9 orphons, were excluded from the earlier analysis of fewer than 650 of the donors. Correlated functional status among segregating V segments might be attributable to linkage disequilibrium, but an unknown experimental factor could not be ruled out. According to a later analysis, TCR association rates differed among HLA loci, with DRB1 alleles showing the most associated TCRs and HLA-C alleles showing the fewest. The study gave a list of around 170 TCR beta chains associated with cytomegalovirus.

On this clone itself: The antigen this receptor binds is unknown. Per-base qualities were not stored, and no clone one base away is much larger.

Libraries were made using the immunoSEQ multiplex PCR assay. A mixture of 60 forward primers for TCR Vbeta segments and 13 reverse primers for TCR Jbeta segments was used in the multiplex PCR. Amplification of the CDR3 region of rearranged TCR beta genes was performed with a multiplex PCR assay on genomic DNA. Amplified TCR beta libraries were sequenced as 87-base-pair reads on the Illumina HiSeq System. As for the original processing: In a later analysis, some 80 million unique TCR beta chains were counted across the roughly 610 repertoires, and around 10 million of these chains were shared by at least two donors. Raw reads were error-corrected and collapsed into unique sequences by a nearest-neighbor algorithm in which closely related sequences were merged to remove PCR and sequencing errors. V, D and J gene segments were assigned by aligning CDR3 sequences to IMGT reference sequences. For a sequence to be retained, at least a six-nucleotide match to both a V gene segment and a J gene segment was required. A rearrangement was called productive if the CDR3 had no stop codons and remained in frame with V and J, and every other rearrangement was called non-productive. CDR3 was defined according to IMGT convention as the region running from the second conserved V-encoded cysteine to the conserved J-encoded phenylalanine. The earlier analysis of approximately 500 of the donors excluded sequences that lacked an unambiguous match to a single V gene segment. In an earlier analysis of about 590 of the donors, a V segment was called functional when productive rearrangements were above 56.7%, and segregating when the standard deviation between donors exceeded 5%. To diagnose cytomegalovirus status from the catalog of TCR beta chain sequences, a statistical classification framework was built. V and J gene assignment, in a later analysis, came from comparing TCR nucleotide sequences with IMGT/GENE-DB human TR gene sequences. A later analysis assigned CDR3 sequences and most-parsimonious VDJ recombination scenarios with the TCRdist pipeline. In a later analysis, every TCR beta chain was defined by the combination of its CDR3 amino acid sequence and its V-gene family, and reads without a unique V-gene family were dropped. In a later analysis, some 600 highly shared, low-generation-probability nucleotide sequences were removed to address suspected cross-contamination and a sequencing artifact. For each public chain, a later analysis derived a clonal expansion index from normalized ranks of inferred template counts within each repertoire. In a later analysis, generation probabilities were computed with a VDJ recombination model fitted to out-of-frame rearrangements, and the resulting probabilities were checked against IGoR. Hypergeometric tests were used in a later analysis to score TCR-TCR, TCR-HLA and TCR-CMV co-occurrence, with a repertoire-size bias correction applied to the TCR pairs. False discovery rates were estimated in a later analysis by permuting HLA or CMV assignments 20 times. In a later analysis, co-occurring TCRs were grouped with DBSCAN, and TCRdist sequence similarity was added when clustering was performed within HLA-allele-positive subsets. Repertoires with fewer than 30,000 or more than 120,000 public chains, plus five repertoires with anomalous nucleotide sharing, were excluded from co-occurrence clustering. Held by TCRdb, this immuneACCESS table contains in-frame sequences only and omits some clones. Under half of the omission traces to an unresolved V gene where checked; the cause of the rest is unknown. V, J and clone size derive from that table, while D and trimming were established from the DNA sequence. Within this sample are approximately 280,000 clones, with approximately 90% of them counted one time only. The ten largest clones capture less than 2.5% of the sample.

In total, approximately 690 healthy bone marrow donors made up the cohort. At the time of sampling, all cohort members were nominally healthy, though unrecorded immune exposures were likely present. The donor was CMV seronegative and belonged to the group of 350 or so seronegative cohort members. A peripheral blood sample was collected from each donor, and TCR beta sequencing was performed on peripheral blood mononuclear cells. Genomic DNA was extracted from the blood cell samples with the Qiagen DNeasy Blood Extraction Kit. Taken from the germline V gene (reference sequence), the CDR1 and CDR2 loops are LNHDA and SQIVND. Ends trimmed: V by 5 bases, J by 3 bases; bases unmatched to a gene: 8. The CDR3 starts with the cysteine, ends with the phenylalanine, and has 15 residues. The kept DNA is CDR3 alone, 45 bases in frame from the first base.

The chain employs TRBV19 and TRBJ2-7, and TRBD1 aligns with 9 junction nucleotides. The sequenced material came from PBMCs. The TCR was taken from a woman aged 18 to 35 in good health and CMV-seronegative. CDR3 reads: CASSLTGTGYYEQYF. The nucleotide sequence is TGTGCCAGTAGTTTAACAGGGACAGGGTACTACGAGCAGTACTTC. Here the CDR3 is joined to the reference TRBV19 and TRBJ2-7 genes, and the full variable domain is: DGGITQSPKYLFRKEGQNVTLSCEQNLNHDAMYWYRQDPGQGLRLIYYSQIVNDFQKGDIAEGYSVSREKKESFPLTVTSAQKNPTAFYLCASSLTGTGYYEQYFGPGTRLTVT.